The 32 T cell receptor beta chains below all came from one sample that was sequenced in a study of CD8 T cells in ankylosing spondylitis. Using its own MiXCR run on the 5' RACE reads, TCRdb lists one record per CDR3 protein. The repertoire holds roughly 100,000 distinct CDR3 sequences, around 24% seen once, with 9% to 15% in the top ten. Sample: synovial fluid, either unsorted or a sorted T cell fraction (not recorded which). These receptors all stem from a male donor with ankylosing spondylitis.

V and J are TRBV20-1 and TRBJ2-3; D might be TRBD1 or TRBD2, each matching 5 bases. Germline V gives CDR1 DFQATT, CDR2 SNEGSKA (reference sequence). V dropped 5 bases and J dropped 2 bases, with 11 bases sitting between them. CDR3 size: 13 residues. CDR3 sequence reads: CSADIGTTDTQYF. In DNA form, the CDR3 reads TGCAGTGCTGACATAGGGACCACAGATACGCAGTATTTT.

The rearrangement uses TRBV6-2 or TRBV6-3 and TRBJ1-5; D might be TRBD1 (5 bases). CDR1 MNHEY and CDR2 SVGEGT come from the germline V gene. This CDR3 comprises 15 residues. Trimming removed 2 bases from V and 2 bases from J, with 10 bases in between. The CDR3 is CASSYEGVGNQPQHF. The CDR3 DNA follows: TGTGCCAGCAGTTACGAAGGGGTCGGCAATCAGCCCCAGCATTTT.

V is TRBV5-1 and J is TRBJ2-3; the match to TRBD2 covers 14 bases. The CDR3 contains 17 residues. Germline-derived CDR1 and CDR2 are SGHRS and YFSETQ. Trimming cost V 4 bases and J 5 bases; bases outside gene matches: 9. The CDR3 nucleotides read TGCGCCAGCAGCGAAGGGACTAGCGGGAGTGAGGGAGATACGCAGTATTTT. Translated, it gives CASSEGTSGSEGDTQYF.

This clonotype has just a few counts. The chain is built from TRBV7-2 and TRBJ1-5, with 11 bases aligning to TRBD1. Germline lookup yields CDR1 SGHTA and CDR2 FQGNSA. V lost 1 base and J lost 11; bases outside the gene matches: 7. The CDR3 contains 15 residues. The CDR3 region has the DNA TGTGCCAGCAGCTTAGAAGGGACAGGGGGGGGAGCCCAGCATTTT. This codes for CASSLEGTGGGAQHF.

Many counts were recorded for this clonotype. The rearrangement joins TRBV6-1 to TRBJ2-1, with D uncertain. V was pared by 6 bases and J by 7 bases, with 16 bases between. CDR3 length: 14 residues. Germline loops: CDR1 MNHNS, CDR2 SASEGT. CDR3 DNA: TGTGCCAGCAGGGGGTCAGCCCGAGAGAATGAGCAGTTCTTC. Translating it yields CASRGSARENEQFF.

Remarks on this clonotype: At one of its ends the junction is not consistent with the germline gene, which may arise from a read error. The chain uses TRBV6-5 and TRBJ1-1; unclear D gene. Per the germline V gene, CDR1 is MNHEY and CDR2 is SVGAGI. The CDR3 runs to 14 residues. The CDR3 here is CASSYSGENSEAFF. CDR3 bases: TGTGCCAGCAGTTACTCTGGAGAGAACTCTGAAGCTTTCTTT.

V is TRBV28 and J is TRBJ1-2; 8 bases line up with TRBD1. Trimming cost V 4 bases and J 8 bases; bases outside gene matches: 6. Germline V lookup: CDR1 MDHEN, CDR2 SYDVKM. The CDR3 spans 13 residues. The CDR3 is CASSSSDREGYTF. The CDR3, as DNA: TGTGCCAGCAGTTCCTCGGACAGGGAGGGCTACACCTTC.

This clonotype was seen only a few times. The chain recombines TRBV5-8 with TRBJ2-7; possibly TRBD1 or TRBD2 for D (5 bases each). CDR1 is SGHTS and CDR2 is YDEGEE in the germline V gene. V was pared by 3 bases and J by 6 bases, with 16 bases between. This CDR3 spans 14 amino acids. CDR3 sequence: CASSSWMGTGEQYF. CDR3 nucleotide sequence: TGTGCCAGCAGCTCGTGGATGGGGACGGGCGAGCAGTACTTC.

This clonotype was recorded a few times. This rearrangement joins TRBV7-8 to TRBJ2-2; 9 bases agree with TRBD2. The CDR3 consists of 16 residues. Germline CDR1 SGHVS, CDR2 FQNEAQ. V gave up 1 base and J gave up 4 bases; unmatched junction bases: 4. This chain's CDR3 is CASSLVASGITGELFF. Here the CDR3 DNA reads TGTGCCAGCAGCTTAGTTGCTAGCGGGATCACCGGGGAGCTGTTTTTT.

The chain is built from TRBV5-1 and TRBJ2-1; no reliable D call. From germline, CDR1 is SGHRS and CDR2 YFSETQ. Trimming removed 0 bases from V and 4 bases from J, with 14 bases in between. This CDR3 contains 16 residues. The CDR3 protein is CASSLAGATGYNEQFF. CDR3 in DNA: TGCGCCAGCAGCTTGGCCGGAGCAACTGGATACAATGAGCAGTTCTTC.

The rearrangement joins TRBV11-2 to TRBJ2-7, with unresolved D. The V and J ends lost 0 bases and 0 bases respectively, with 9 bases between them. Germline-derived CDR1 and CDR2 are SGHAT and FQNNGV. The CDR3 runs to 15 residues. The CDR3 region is CASSLDPSASYEQYF. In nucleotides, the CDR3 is TGTGCCAGCAGCTTAGATCCGTCAGCCTCCTACGAGCAGTACTTC.

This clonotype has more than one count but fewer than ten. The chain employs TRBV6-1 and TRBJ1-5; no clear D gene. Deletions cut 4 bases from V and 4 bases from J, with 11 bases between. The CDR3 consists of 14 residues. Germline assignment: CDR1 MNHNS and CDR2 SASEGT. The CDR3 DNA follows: TGTGCCAGCAGTGTTGGACGGCAGAATCAGCCCCAGCATTTT. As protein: CASSVGRQNQPQHF.

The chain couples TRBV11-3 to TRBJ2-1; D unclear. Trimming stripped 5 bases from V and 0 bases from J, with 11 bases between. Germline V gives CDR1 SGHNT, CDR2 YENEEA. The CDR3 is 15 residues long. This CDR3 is CASSREESSYNEQFF. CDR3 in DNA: TGTGCCAGCAGCCGCGAGGAGAGCTCCTACAATGAGCAGTTCTTC.

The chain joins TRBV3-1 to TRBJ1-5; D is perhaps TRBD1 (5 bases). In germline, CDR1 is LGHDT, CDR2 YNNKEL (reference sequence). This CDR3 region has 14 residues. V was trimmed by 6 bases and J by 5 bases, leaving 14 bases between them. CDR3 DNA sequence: TGTGCCAGCAGTAGGACGGGGACGGATCAGCCCCAGCATTTT. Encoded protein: CASSRTGTDQPQHF. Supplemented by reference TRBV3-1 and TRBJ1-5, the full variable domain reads DTAVSQTPKYLVTQMGNDKSIKCEQNLGHDTMYWYKQDSKKFLKIMFSYNNKELIINETVPNRFSPKSPDKAHLNLHINSLELGDSAVYFCASSRTGTDQPQHFGDGTRLSIL.

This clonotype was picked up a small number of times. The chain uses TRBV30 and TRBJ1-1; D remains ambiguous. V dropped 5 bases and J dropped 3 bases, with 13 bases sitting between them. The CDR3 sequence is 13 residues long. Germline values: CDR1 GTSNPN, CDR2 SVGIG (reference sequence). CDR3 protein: CAWGRNPDTEAFF. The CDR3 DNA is TGTGCCTGGGGGAGGAACCCTGACACTGAAGCTTTCTTT. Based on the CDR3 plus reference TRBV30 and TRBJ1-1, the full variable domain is SQTIHQWPATLVQPVGSPLSLECTVEGTSNPNLYWYRQAAGRGLQLLFYSVGIGQISSEVPQNLSASRPQDRQFILSSKKLLLSDSGFYLCAWGRNPDTEAFFGQGTRLTVV.

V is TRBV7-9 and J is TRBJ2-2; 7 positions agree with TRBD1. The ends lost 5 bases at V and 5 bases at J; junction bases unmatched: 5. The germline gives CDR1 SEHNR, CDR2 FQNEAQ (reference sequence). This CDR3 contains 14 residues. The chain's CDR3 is CASSVTGETGELFF. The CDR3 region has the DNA TGTGCCAGCAGCGTCACAGGGGAAACCGGGGAGCTGTTTTTT.

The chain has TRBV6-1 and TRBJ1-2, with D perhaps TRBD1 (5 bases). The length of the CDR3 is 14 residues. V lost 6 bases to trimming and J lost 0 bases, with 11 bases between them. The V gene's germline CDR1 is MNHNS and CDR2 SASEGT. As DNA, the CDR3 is TGTGCCAGCAGGGCGGGGCCCGCTAACTATGGCTACACCTTC. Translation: CASRAGPANYGYTF.

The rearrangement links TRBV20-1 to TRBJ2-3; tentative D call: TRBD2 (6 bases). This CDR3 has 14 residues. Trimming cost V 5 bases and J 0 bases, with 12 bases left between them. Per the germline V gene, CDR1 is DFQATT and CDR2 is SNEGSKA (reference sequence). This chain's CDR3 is CSADSGTSTDTQYF. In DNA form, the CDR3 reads TGCAGTGCTGATTCGGGGACTAGCACAGATACGCAGTATTTT.

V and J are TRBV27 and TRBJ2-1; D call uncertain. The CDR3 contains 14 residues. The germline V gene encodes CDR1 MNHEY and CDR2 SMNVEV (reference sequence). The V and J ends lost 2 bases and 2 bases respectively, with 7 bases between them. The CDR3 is CASSLTPPYNEQFF. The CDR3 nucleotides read TGTGCCAGCAGTTTAACGCCCCCCTACAATGAGCAGTTCTTC.

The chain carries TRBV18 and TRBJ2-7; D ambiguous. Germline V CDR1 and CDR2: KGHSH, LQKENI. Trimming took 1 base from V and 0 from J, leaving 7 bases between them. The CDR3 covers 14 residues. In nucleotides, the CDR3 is TGTGCCAGCTCACCACTCGACACCTCCTACGAGCAGTACTTC. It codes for CASSPLDTSYEQYF.

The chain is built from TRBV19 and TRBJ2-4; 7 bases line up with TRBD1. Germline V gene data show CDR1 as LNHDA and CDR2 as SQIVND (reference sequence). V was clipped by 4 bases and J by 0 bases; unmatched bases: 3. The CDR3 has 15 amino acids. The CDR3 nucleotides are TGTGCCAGTAGTAACACAGGGGTAGCCAAAAACATTCAGTACTTC. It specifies CASSNTGVAKNIQYF.

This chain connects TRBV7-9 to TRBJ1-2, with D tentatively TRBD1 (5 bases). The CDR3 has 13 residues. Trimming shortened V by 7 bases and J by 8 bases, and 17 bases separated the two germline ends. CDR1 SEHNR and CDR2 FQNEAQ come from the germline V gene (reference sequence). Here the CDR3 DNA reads TGTGCCAGCACCTATGACTGGGGCGAAGGCTACACCTTC. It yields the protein CASTYDWGEGYTF.

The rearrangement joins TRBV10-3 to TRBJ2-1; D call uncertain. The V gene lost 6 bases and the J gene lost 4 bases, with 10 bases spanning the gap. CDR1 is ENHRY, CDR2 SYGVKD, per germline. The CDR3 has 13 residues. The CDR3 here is CAIRSTDYNEQFF. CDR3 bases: TGTGCCATCAGATCGACGGATTACAATGAGCAGTTCTTC.

The DNA for the CDR3 is TGTGCCAGCAGCTTGGTGAACTCCTACGAGCAGTACGTC. Its translation: CASSLVNSYEQYV. This chain joins TRBV5-8 and TRBJ2-7; D gene ambiguous. Per germline, CDR1 SGHTS and CDR2 YDEGEE. V lost 0 bases to trimming and J lost 0 bases, with 4 bases between them. This CDR3 has 13 residues.

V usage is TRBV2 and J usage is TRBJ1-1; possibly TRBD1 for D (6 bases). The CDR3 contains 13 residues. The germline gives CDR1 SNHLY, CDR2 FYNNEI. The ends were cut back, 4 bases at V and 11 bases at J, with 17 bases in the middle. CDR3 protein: CASSAAGVFVAFF. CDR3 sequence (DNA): TGTGCCAGCAGTGCGGCAGGGGTATTCGTGGCTTTCTTT.

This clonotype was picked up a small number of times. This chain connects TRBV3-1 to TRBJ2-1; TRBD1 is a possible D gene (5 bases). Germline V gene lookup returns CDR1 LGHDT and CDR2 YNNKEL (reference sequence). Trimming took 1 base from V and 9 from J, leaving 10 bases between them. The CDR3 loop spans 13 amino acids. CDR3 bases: TGTGCCAGCAGCCAAGTCAGGGCAGGTGAGCAGTTCTTC. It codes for CASSQVRAGEQFF.

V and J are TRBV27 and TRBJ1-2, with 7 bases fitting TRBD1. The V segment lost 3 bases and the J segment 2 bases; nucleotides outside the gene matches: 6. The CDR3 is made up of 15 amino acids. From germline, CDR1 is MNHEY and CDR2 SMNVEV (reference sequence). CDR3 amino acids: CASSFRDRRNYGYTF. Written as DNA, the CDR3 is TGTGCCAGCAGTTTCCGGGACAGACGAAACTATGGCTACACCTTC.

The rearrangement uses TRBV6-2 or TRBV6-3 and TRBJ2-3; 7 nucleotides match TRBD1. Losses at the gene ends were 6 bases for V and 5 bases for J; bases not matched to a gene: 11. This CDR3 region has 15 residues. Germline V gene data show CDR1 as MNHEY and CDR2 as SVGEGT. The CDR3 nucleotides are TGTGCCAGCAGACCGACAGGGCAAGGGATAGATACGCAGTATTTT. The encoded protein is CASRPTGQGIDTQYF.

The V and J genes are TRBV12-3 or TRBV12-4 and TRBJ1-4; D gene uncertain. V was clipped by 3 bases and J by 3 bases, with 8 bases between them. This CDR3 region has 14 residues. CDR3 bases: TGTGCCAGCAGTTTCGGGAGTTCTAATGAAAAACTGTTTTTT. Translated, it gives CASSFGSSNEKLFF.

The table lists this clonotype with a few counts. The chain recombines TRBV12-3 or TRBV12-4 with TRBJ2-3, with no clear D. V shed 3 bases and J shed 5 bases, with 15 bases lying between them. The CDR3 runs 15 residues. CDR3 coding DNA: TGTGCCAGCAGTTTCGTTGGGTCCGCCGGAGATACGCAGTATTTT. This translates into CASSFVGSAGDTQYF.

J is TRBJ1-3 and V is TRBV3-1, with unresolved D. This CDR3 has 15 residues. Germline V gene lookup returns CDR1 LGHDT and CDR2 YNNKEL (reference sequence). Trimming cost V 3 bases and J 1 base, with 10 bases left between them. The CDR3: CASSHGLRSGNTIYF. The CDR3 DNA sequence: TGTGCCAGCAGCCATGGACTCAGATCTGGAAACACCATATATTTT.

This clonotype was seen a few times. The CDR3, as DNA: TGTGCCAGCAGCCAAGACGGGACTAGCGAGCAGTACGTC. Amino acid sequence: CASSQDGTSEQYV. The gene calls are TRBV4-2 and TRBJ2-7, with TRBD2 matching over 8 bases. Germline assignment: CDR1 LGHNA and CDR2 YNFKEQ. CDR3 length: 13 residues. V shed 0 bases, J shed 6 bases, and the junction held 1 base outside the gene matches.